A selection of T cell receptor beta chains follows, all from one sample in a study of PD-1 blockade in classical Hodgkin lymphoma. Sequenced by immunoSEQ multiplex PCR; TCRdb stores in-frame clones only, minus some. Of 25,000 to 35,000 clones in the sample, around 74% are singletons; the top ten hold about 3.8%. This specimen was peripheral blood mononuclear cells (PBMCs), taken before the fourth cycle of nivolumab. Receptors were obtained from a human donor with classical Hodgkin lymphoma. Each CDR3 is given without its conserved first and last residue. Clone size is shown for a subset of rows, as once, few, many or a class of expanded clone.

J gene	CDR3 length	clone size	V gene	CDR3 protein
TRBJ2-2	10	NA	TRBV5-1	ASSRGTGELF
TRBJ1-1	14	NA	TRBV2	ASSEIMTGLNTEAF
TRBJ2-7	13	NA	TRBV28	ASTLLRDSMHEQY
TRBJ2-7	10	NA	TRBV18	ASSPIPYEQY
TRBJ1-1	10	NA	TRBV15	ATSRGRDEAF
TRBJ1-2	12	NA	TRBV7-2	ASSLARTVYGYT
TRBJ2-1	14	NA	TRBV11-2	ASSQWRTGNHNEQF
TRBJ2-7	10	NA	TRBV4-3	ASSQDGYEQY
TRBJ1-2	12	NA	TRBV5-1	ASSSNGIIDGYT
TRBJ1-1	10	NA	TRBV6-6	ASSQGNTEAF
TRBJ1-2	15	NA	TRBV28	ASSFAGFGAGNYGYT
TRBJ2-6	17	NA	TRBV21-1	ASSKAIRREGSGANVLT
TRBJ2-7	11	NA	TRBV9	ASSVVKGGEQY
TRBJ1-1	11	NA	TRBV5-8	ASSWDFGTEAF
TRBJ1-4	11	NA	TRBV19	ASSPQGLEKLF
TRBJ2-7	11	NA	TRBV7-2	ASSLGKTYEQY
TRBJ1-2	12	NA	TRBV2	ASSKPGPTAGYT
TRBJ2-7	11	few	TRBV5-1	ASSLEPMYEQY
TRBJ2-1	17	NA	TRBV4-2	ASSPIGDRHGGDYNEQF
TRBJ2-7	12	NA	TRBV7-9	ASSLSGRPYEQY
TRBJ2-3	14	NA	TRBV7-9	ASSLGIAVLTDTQY
TRBJ2-3	13	NA	TRBV5-4	ASNGDRVSTDTQY